In this sample, the clone carrying this T cell receptor beta chain turned up a few times. What it binds is not known. This specimen belongs to a study of radiotherapy plus CTLA-4 blockade in lung cancer. Study outcomes and limitations: In blood, TCR clones derived from the tumor expanded after radiotherapy plus ipilimumab.

Assay: immunoSEQ multiplex PCR; the TCRdb copy retains only in-frame clones and omits some. The table lists 80,000 or so clones, around 78% of them singletons. CDR1 is KGHSH, CDR2 LQKENI, per germline. This CDR3 contains 17 residues. V shed 0 bases and J shed 0 bases, with 9 bases lying between them. The receptor comes from a human donor with non-small cell lung cancer who had a partial response to radiotherapy plus ipilimumab. Some clones in this sample may be carry-over from other donors' samples. The sequenced sample was peripheral blood, obtained from a patient treated with radiotherapy plus ipilimumab. The rearrangement links TRBV18 to TRBJ1-6, with TRBD1 as a possible D gene (5 bases). The DNA for the CDR3 is TGTGCCAGCTCACCACCAGGGGTTAGCTCCTATAATTCACCCCTCCACTTT. This codes for CASSPPGVSSYNSPLHF.